Given below is one TCR beta chain in context. The target of this receptor is not known. One base away there is no much larger clone; base qualities are not given. RNA was extracted using the RNeasy kit, and roughly 0.5 to 1 microgram was reverse transcribed with random hexamers. TCR beta CDR3 regions were amplified with the immunoSEQ multiplex PCR assay covering 54 Vbeta and 13 Jbeta segments. Bias from PCR amplification was corrected by using a synthetic template baseline for primer optimization and for computational correction. For the original study's pipeline: Reads were annotated to V, D and J genes according to IMGT and were analyzed with immunoSEQ Analyzer, with only productive sequences retained. Clonality was calculated as one minus the Shannon entropy normalized by log2 of the number of productive unique sequences. Public and private clones were assessed among the 100 most prevalent clones of each patient and control. A clone was defined as Susac-specific if it was absent from the healthy and MS cohorts, from about 1,100 published viral clones and from other ImmuneACCESS disease sequences. Starting from the raw public reads, TCRdb applied fastp trimming at Q25, assembled clones with MiXCR and retained in-frame beta chains. CDR3 protein duplicates are merged, each entry listing the most common genes and DNA. The V and J calls were determined by TCRdb, not by the authors. This sample comprises about 150,000 distinct CDR3 sequences, 85% to 95% of them detected only once. The ten largest make up about 0.11% of the sample.

This record comes from a study of CD8 T cells in Susac syndrome (dated by TCRdb to the late 2010s). Context from the whole study: Repertoire sequencing was used to test whether CD8+ T cell activation and differentiation in Susac syndrome was antigen driven. The investigation overall reported the following: The number of individuals in the TCR sequencing and HLA analysis was acknowledged as relatively small.

High-throughput TCR beta sequencing profiled peripheral blood CD8+ and CD4+ T cells from healthy donors, Susac syndrome patients and multiple sclerosis patients. Treatment-naive patients with stable or active relapsing-remitting disease fulfilling revised McDonald criteria were used as multiple sclerosis controls. Bulk CD8+ and CD4+ T cells were purified by magnetic negative isolation, whereas CD8+ TEMRA cells were enriched by FACS. Blood was drawn into EDTA tubes, processed within 24 hours, and PBMCs were isolated by density gradient centrifugation. PBMCs intended for TCR sequencing were cryopreserved in liquid nitrogen and were subsequently thawed in a 37 degrees C water bath. The sorted or isolated CD4+, CD8+ and CD8+ TEMRA cells reached a purity of at least 90%. From the germline V gene (reference sequence), CDR1 is DFQATT and CDR2 is SNEGSKA. The V end loses 3 bases and the J end loses 1 base, and a stretch of 9 bases separates them. Its CDR3 holds 13 amino acids, cysteine through phenylalanine. Solely the CDR3 DNA is kept, with 39 bases framed from the first base.

The source is a human donor with multiple sclerosis. The sequenced material came from CD4+ T cells from PBMCs. The chain uses TRBV20-1 and TRBJ1-1; TRBD1 might be the D gene, on 5 matching bases. The CDR3 loop reads CSASTGRNTEAFF. In nucleotide form, the sequence is TGCAGTGCTAGCACGGGACGGAACACTGAAGCTTTCTTT.